This T cell receptor (beta chain) stems from a study of blood T cell repertoires in COVID-19. CDR3 size: 14 residues. Germline V gene lookup returns CDR1 MNHEY and CDR2 SVGAGI. Trimming took 2 bases from V and 2 from J, leaving 10 bases between them. Data came from immunoSEQ multiplex PCR; TCRdb stores just in-frame clones and leaves some out. Counted here are 300,000 to 450,000 clones, around 85% occurring once; the ten biggest clones make up roughly 3.4%. The sample consisted of peripheral blood. The J gene is TRBJ2-7, the V gene TRBV6-5; weak D call: TRBD2 (6 bases). This clonotype originated in a woman younger than 30 with acute or convalescent COVID-19. The DNA of the CDR3 is TGTGCCAGCAGTTACGTCGGAGGGGCCTACGAGCAGTACTTC. Translation gives CASSYVGGAYEQYF.